The present TCR beta chain was sequenced within a study of PD-L1 blockade in urothelial cancer. Assay: immunoSEQ multiplex PCR; the TCRdb copy retains only in-frame clones and omits some. Counted here are tens of thousands of clones, roughly 82% occurring once; the ten biggest clones make up 6.5% to 8.5%. V lost 6 bases and J 1 base, leaving 22 bases between the germline ends. The CDR3 has 17 residues. The V gene's germline CDR1 is SGHNT and CDR2 YYREEE (reference sequence). Time point described: pretreatment peripheral blood. This specimen was PBMCs, taken around atezolizumab (anti-PD-L1) treatment. This chain joins TRBV5-4 and TRBJ1-2; maybe TRBD1 (6 bases). The sequence was collected from a man between 60 and 75 years old with urothelial cancer. The CDR3 coding sequence is TGTGCCAGCACCCAGGGAGGGGGACGGGGCAATAACTATGGCTACACCTTC. As protein: CASTQGGGRGNNYGYTF. Based on the CDR3 plus reference TRBV5-4 and TRBJ1-2, the full variable domain is ETGVTQSPTHLIKTRGQQVTLRCSSQSGHNTVSWYQQALGQGPQFIFQYYREEENGRGNFPPRFSGLQFPNYSSELNVNALELDDSALYLCASTQGGGRGNNYGYTFGSGTRLTVV.